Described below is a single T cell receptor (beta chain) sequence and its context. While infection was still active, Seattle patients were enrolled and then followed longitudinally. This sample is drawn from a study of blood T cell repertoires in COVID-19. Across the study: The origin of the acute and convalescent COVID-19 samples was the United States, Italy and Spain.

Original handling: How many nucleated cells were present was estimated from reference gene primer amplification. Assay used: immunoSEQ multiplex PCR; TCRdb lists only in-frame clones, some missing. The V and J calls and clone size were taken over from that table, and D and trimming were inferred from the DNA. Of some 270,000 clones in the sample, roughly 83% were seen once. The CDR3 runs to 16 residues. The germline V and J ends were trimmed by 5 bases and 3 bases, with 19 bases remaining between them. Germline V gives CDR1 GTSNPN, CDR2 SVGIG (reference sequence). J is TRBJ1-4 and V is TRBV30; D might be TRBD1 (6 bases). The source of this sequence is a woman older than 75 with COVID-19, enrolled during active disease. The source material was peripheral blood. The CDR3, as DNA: TGTGCCTGGGCGGGCACTAATAGGGGGTCTAATGAAAAACTGTTTTTT. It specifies CAWAGTNRGSNEKLFF.